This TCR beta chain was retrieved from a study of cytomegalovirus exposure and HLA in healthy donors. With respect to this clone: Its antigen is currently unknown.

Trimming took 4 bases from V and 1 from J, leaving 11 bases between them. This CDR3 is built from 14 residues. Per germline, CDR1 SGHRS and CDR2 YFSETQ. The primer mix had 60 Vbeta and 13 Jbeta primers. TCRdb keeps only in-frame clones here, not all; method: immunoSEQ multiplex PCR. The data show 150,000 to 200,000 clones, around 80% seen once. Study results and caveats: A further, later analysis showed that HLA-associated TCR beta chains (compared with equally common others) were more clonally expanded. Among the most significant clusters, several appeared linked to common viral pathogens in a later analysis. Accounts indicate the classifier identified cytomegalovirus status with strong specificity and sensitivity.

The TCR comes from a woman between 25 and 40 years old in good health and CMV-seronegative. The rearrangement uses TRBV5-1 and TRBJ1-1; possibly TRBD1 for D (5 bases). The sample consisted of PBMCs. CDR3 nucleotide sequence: TGCGCCAGCAGCGTCGTGACAGCGAACACTGAAGCTTTCTTT. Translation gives CASSVVTANTEAFF.